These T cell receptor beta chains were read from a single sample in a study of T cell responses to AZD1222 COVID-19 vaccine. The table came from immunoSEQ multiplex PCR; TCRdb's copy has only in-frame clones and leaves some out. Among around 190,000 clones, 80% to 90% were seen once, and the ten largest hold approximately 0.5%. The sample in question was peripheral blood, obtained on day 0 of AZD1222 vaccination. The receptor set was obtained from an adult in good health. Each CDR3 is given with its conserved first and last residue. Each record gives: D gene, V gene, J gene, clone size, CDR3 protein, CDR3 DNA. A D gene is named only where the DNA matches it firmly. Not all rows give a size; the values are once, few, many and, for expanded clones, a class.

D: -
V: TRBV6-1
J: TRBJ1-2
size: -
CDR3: CASSEDAGYTF
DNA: TGTGCCAGCAGTGAAGATGCGGGCTACACCTTC

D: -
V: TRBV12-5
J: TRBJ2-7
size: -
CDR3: CASGSDSRYEQYF
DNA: TGTGCTAGTGGCAGTGACAGCCGCTACGAGCAGTACTTC

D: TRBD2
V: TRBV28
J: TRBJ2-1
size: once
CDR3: CASSRGTSDSNEQFF
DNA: TGTGCCAGCAGTCGAGGGACTAGCGATTCGAATGAGCAGTTCTTC

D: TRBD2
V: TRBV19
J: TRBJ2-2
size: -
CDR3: CASSTGLAGTGELFF
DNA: TGTGCCAGTAGTACCGGACTAGCGGGGACCGGGGAGCTGTTTTTT

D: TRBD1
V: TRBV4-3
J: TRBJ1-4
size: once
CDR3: CASSRTGPATNEKLFF
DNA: TGCGCCAGCAGCAGGACAGGTCCTGCAACTAATGAAAAACTGTTTTTT

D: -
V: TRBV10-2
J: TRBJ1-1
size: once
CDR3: CASSEGGGEAFF
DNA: TGCGCCAGCAGTGAGGGGGGAGGTGAAGCTTTCTTT

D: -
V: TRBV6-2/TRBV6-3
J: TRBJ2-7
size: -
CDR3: CASSYSPSEASEISYEQYF
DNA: TGTGCCAGCAGTTACTCCCCCTCGGAGGCTAGCGAAATCTCCTACGAGCAGTACTTC

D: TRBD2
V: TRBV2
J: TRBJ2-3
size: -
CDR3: CASSEAGSGVPASTDTQYF
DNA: TGTGCCAGCAGTGAAGCGGGGAGCGGGGTGCCCGCTAGCACAGATACGCAGTATTTT

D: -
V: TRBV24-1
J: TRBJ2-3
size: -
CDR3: CATSDTLRNRGTGEDTQYF
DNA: TGTGCCACCAGTGATACCCTCAGAAACAGGGGTACGGGGGAAGATACGCAGTATTTT

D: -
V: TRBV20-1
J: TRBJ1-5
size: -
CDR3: CSASSRQAQPQHF
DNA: TGCAGTGCTAGTTCGAGGCAGGCCCAGCCCCAGCATTTT

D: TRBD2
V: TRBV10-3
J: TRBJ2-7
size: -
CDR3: CAIMEPGTSGNEQYF
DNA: TGTGCCATCATGGAGCCCGGGACTAGCGGGAACGAGCAGTACTTC

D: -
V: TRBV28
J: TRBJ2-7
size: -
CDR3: CASSPLGYEQYF
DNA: TGTGCCAGCAGTCCCCTGGGCTACGAGCAGTACTTC

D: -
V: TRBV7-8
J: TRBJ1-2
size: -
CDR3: CASSLEIQGGSDGYTF
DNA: TGTGCCAGCAGCTTAGAAATCCAGGGCGGTTCGGATGGCTACACCTTC